The present T cell receptor beta chain was sequenced within a study of shared clonotypes between healthy human individuals. General study results and limits: Naive subsets generally exceeded memory subsets in estimated richness.

Concerning this clone: As yet, its antigen is unknown.

Genomic DNA per cell subset filled all wells of several immunoSEQ plates. How the authors handled the data: Junction-only immunoSEQ data arrived without quality scores, meaning filtering differed. Measured with immunoSEQ multiplex PCR; TCRdb has only the in-frame clones, and not every one. The DNA was the basis for D and trimming; V, J and clone size are from that table. The sample consists of about 650,000 clones, less than 97% of them appearing once. The CDR3 has 15 residues. V was shortened by 0 bases and J by 5 bases, with 13 bases between the two germline ends. The germline V gene encodes CDR1 LNHNV and CDR2 YYDKDF (reference sequence). CD45RO-negative CD8 cells positively selected for CCR7 made up the naive population, which excluded terminally differentiated effector memory CD45RA+ cells.

This TCR was recovered from a woman aged 30 to 39 in good health. Sequences were obtained from naive CD8+ T cells sorted from blood. J is TRBJ2-5 and V is TRBV15, with D maybe TRBD2 (6 bases). The CDR3: CATSRDLAGRETQYF. The CDR3 nucleotides are TGTGCCACCAGCAGAGACCTGGCGGGGAGGGAGACCCAGTACTTC.